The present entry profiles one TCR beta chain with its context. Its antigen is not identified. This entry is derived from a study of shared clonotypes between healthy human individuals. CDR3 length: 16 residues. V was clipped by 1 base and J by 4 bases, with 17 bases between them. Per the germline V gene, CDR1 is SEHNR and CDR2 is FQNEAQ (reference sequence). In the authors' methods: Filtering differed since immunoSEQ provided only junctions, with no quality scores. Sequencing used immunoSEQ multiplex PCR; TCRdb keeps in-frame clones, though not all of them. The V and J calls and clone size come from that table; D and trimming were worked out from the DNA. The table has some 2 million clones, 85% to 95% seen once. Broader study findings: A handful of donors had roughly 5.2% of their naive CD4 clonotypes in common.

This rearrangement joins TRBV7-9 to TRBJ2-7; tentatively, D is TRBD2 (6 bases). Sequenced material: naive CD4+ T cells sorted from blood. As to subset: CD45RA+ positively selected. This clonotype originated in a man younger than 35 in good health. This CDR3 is CASSLEAGRGAYEQYF. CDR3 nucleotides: TGTGCCAGCAGCTTAGAGGCGGGAAGGGGTGCGTACGAGCAGTACTTC.